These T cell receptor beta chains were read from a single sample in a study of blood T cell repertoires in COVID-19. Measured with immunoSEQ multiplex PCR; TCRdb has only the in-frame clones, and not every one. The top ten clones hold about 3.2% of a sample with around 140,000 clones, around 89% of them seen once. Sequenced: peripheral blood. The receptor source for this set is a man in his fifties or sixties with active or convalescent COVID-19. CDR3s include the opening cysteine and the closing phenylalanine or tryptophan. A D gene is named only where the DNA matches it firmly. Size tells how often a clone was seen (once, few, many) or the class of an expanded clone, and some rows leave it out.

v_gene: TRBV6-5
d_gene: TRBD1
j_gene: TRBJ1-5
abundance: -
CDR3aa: CASRGGQAIKPQHF
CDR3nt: TGTGCCAGCAGAGGTGGACAGGCTATCAAGCCCCAGCATTTT

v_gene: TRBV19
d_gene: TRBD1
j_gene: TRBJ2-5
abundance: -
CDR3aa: CASSHRGAQYF
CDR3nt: TGTGCCAGTAGTCACAGGGGGGCCCAGTACTTC

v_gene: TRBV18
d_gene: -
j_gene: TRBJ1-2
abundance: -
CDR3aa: CASSPEQGEINGYTF
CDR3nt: TGTGCCAGCTCACCCGAACAGGGCGAGATTAATGGCTACACCTTC

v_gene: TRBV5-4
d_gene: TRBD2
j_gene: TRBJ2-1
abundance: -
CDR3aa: CASSKGLAGYNEQFF
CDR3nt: TGTGCCAGCAGCAAGGGACTAGCGGGTTACAATGAGCAGTTCTTC

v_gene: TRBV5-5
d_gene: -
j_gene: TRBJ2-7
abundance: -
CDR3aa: CASSFDRAGYEQYF
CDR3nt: TGTGCCAGCAGCTTCGACAGGGCGGGATACGAGCAGTACTTC

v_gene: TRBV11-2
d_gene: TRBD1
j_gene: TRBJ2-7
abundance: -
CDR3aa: CASSPQGLREQYF
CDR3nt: TGTGCCAGCAGCCCACAGGGGTTAAGGGAGCAGTACTTC

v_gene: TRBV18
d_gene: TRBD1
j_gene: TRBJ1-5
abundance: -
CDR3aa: CASSPLQGATNQPQHF
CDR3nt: TGTGCCAGCTCACCATTACAGGGGGCGACCAATCAGCCCCAGCATTTT

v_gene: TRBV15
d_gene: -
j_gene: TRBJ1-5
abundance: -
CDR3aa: CATSPDRNQPQHF
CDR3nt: TGTGCCACCAGCCCGGACAGAAATCAGCCCCAGCATTTT

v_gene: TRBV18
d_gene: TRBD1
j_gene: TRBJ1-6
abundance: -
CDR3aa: CASSSTGDNSPLHF
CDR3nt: TGTGCCAGCTCATCCACAGGGGATAATTCACCCCTCCACTTT

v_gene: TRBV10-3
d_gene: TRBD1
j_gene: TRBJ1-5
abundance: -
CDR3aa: CAISISGTDSNQPQHF
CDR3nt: TGTGCCATCAGCATATCCGGGACAGATAGCAATCAGCCCCAGCATTTT

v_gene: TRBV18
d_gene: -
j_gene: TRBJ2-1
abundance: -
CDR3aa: CASSPYLPSSYNEQFF
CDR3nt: TGTGCCAGCTCACCCTACCTCCCGAGCTCCTACAATGAGCAGTTCTTC

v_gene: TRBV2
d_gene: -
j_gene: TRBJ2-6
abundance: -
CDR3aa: CASSKGTGANVLTF
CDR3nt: TGTGCCAGCAGTAAGGGGACTGGGGCCAACGTCCTGACTTTC

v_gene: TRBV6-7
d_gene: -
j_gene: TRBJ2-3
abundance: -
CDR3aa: CASSPLGSRGTDTQYF
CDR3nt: TGTGCCAGCAGTCCTCTAGGTTCTCGCGGCACAGATACGCAGTATTTT

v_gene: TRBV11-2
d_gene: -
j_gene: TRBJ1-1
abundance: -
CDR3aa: CASSLDTGTEAFF
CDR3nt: TGTGCCAGCAGCTTAGATACAGGAACTGAAGCTTTCTTT

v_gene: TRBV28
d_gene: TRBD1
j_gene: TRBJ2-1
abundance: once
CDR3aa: CASSTPGQGMGEQFF
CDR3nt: TGTGCCAGCAGTACCCCGGGACAGGGAATGGGTGAGCAGTTCTTC

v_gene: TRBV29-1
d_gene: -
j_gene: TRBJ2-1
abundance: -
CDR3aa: CSVEGENRVNEQFF
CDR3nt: TGCAGCGTTGAAGGTGAAAACAGGGTCAATGAGCAGTTCTTC

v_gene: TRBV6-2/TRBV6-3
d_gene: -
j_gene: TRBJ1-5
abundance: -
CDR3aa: CASSYRREQSNQPQHF
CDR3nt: TGTGCCAGCAGTTACCGGAGGGAGCAGAGCAATCAGCCCCAGCATTTT

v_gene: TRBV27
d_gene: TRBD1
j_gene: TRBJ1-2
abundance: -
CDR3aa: CASRPTLGQVYGYTF
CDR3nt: TGTGCCAGCAGGCCCACCTTGGGACAGGTATATGGCTACACCTTC

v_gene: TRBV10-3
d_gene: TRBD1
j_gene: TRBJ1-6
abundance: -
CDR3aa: CAIGDRDFNSPLHF
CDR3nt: TGTGCCATCGGGGACAGGGATTTCAATTCACCCCTCCACTTT

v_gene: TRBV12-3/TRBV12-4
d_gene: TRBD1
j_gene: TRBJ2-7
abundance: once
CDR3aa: CASSEMDRVQDF
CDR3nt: TGTGCCAGCAGTGAGATGGACAGGGTCCAGGACTTC

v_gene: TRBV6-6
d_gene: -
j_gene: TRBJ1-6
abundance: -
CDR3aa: CASTPDTRSPLHF
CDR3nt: TGTGCCAGCACCCCGGACACTCGGTCACCCCTCCACTTT

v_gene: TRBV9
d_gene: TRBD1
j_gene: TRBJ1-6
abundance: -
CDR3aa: CASSPGQGPYNSPLHF
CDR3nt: TGTGCCAGCAGCCCGGGACAGGGCCCCTATAATTCACCCCTCCACTTT

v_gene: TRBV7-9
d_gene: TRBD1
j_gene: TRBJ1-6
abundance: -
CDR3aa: CASNRGQQSYNSPLHF
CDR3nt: TGTGCCAGCAACCGGGGACAGCAGTCTTATAATTCACCCCTCCACTTT

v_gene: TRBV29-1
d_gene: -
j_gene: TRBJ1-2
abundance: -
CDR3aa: CSVVLWAGGGYTF
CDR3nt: TGCAGCGTTGTGTTATGGGCGGGTGGAGGCTACACCTTC

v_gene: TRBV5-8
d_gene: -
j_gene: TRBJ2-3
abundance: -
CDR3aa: CASSRLIAALGGDTQYF
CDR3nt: TGTGCCAGCAGCCGTTTAATAGCGGCCCTCGGGGGAGATACGCAGTATTTT

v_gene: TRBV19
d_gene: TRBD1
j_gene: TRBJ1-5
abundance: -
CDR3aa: CASSKMTGHQPQHF
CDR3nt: TGTGCCAGTAGCAAAATGACAGGGCATCAGCCCCAGCATTTT

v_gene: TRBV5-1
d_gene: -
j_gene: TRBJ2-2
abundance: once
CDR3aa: CASSSARLDPGELFF
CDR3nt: TGCGCCAGCAGCTCAGCCCGACTAGACCCCGGGGAGCTGTTTTTT

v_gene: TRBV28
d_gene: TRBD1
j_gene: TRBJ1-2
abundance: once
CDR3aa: CASSAPRRGLSGGYTF
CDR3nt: TGTGCCAGCAGTGCCCCGAGGAGGGGGCTTTCAGGTGGCTACACCTTC

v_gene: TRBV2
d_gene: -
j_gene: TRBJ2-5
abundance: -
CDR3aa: CASRGGSGPETQYF
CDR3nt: TGTGCCAGCCGGGGAGGATCGGGTCCAGAGACCCAGTACTTC

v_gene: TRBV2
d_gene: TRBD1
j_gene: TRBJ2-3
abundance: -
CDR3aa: CASSVLGTGADTQYF
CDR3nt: TGTGCCAGCAGTGTGCTTGGGACAGGGGCAGATACGCAGTATTTT

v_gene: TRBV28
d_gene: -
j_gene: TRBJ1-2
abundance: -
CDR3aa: CASSLQVYYGYTF
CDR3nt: TGTGCCAGCAGTTTACAGGTTTACTATGGCTACACCTTC

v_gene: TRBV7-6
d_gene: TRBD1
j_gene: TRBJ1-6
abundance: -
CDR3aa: CASSLGDSRANLHF
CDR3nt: TGTGCCAGCAGCTTAGGGGACAGCCGGGCTAACCTCCACTTT

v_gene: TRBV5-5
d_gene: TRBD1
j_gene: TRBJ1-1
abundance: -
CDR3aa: CASSLYPTGANTEAFF
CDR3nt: TGTGCCAGCAGCTTGTACCCGACAGGGGCGAACACTGAAGCTTTCTTT

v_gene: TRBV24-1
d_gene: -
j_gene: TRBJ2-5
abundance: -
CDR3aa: CATSDFPRETQYF
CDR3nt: TGTGCCACCAGTGATTTCCCTCGGGAGACCCAGTACTTC

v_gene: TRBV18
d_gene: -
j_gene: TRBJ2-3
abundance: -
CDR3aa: CASSPASGTDTQYF
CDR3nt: TGTGCCAGCTCACCTGCTAGCGGCACAGATACGCAGTATTTT

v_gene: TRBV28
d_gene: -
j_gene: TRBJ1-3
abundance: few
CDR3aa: CASLLGAGAGNTIYF
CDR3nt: TGTGCCAGCCTCCTAGGGGCAGGGGCTGGAAACACCATATATTTT

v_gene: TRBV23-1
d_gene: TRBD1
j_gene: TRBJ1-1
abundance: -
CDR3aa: CATDRGLRGGTEAFF
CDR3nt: TGCGCCACCGACAGGGGATTACGCGGGGGCACTGAAGCTTTCTTT

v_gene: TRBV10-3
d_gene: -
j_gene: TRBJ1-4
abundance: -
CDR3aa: CAIRDRVNEKLFF
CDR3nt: TGTGCCATCAGGGACAGAGTAAATGAAAAACTGTTTTTT

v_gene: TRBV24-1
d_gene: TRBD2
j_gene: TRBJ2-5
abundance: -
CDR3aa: CATSDFRGLAGGRPRETQYF
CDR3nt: TGTGCCACCAGTGATTTCCGGGGACTAGCGGGAGGCAGACCGCGGGAGACCCAGTACTTC